One sample yielded the 15 T cell receptor beta chains listed below, sequenced in a study of T cell responses to AZD1222 COVID-19 vaccine (dated by TCRdb to about 2021). Library construction relied on the immunoSEQ multiplex PCR assay. Here the immuneACCESS table is served through TCRdb, limited to in-frame sequences with V and J called. Missing clones are a known gap in these copies; in checked studies unresolved V genes cover under half, and the rest lacks a known reason. The sample data list roughly 120,000 clones, and approximately 85% of these were observed just once. The ten largest clones capture about 1.5% of the sample. The intended sense of this specimen's time point label: baseline before first vaccination. Sequences were derived from peripheral blood, sampled on day 0 of AZD1222 vaccination. These receptors all stem from an adult in good health.

About this clone: The junction does not match germline at one end; this may be a read error. The chain uses TRBV6-1 and TRBJ1-3; a possible D gene is TRBD1 (6 bases). Germline V gene sequence: CDR1 MNHNS, CDR2 SASEGT. The CDR3 consists of 15 residues. CDR3 bases: TGTGCCAGCAGTCAAGCGGGGGCCAGTGGAAACACCATATATTTT. Protein product: CASSQAGASGNTIYF.

This rearrangement joins TRBV14 to TRBJ2-1; unclear D gene. The CDR3 consists of 18 residues. V lost 0 bases to trimming and J lost 2 bases, with 17 bases between them. CDR1 SGHDN and CDR2 FVKESK come from the germline V gene. For the CDR3, the DNA is TGTGCCAGCAGCCAAGATCAGGACGGCCAGGAGACCTACAATGAGCAGTTCTTC. It translates to CASSQDQDGQETYNEQFF.

The chain couples TRBV7-8 to TRBJ2-5; TRBD2 matches 11 bases. The CDR3 consists of 15 residues. The germline gives CDR1 SGHVS, CDR2 FQNEAQ. V lost 5 bases to trimming and J lost 2 bases; unmatched junction nucleotides: 4. CDR3 loop: CASSPSGGIQETQYF. CDR3 DNA sequence: TGTGCCAGCAGCCCTAGCGGGGGGATACAAGAGACCCAGTACTTC.

CDR3 sequence (DNA): TGTGCCAGCAGCGTAGAAAGGGAGCGGGAGACCCAGTACTTC. Its translation: CASSVERERETQYF. The genes are TRBV9 and TRBJ2-5; D is possibly TRBD2 (5 bases). V lost 0 bases and J 5 bases, leaving 11 bases between the germline ends. Germline-derived CDR1 and CDR2 are SGDLS and YYNGEE. This CDR3 is 14 amino acids long. The full variable domain, with the rest looked up from reference TRBV9 and TRBJ2-5, is DSGVTQTPKHLITATGQRVTLRCSPRSGDLSVYWYQQSLDQGLQFLIQYYNGEERAKGNILERFSAQQFPDLHSELNLSSLELGDSALYFCASSVERERETQYFGPGTRLLVL.

The V and J genes are TRBV19 and TRBJ2-5, with 7 bases aligning to TRBD1. Germline V gives CDR1 LNHDA, CDR2 SQIVND (reference sequence). CDR3 length: 14 amino acids. With V trimmed by 1 base and J by 5 bases, 4 bases remained unmatched. In DNA, the CDR3 is TGTGCCAGTAGTATAGGGGACAGCGAGGAGACCCAGTACTTC. Translating gives CASSIGDSEETQYF.

The chain is built from TRBV6-4 and TRBJ1-2; 8 bases agree with TRBD1. V lost 4 bases, J lost 5 bases, and 6 bases stayed unmatched. Germline values: CDR1 MRHNA, CDR2 SNTAGT. This CDR3 has 14 residues. In DNA form, the CDR3 reads TGTGCCAGCAGTGGAACAGGGGGTAGTTATGGCTACACCTTC. Its translation: CASSGTGGSYGYTF.

The rearrangement joins TRBV4-1 to TRBJ2-1, with 7 bases lining up with TRBD2. Germline CDR1 MGHRA, CDR2 YSYEKL. With 3 bases clipped from V and 0 bases from J, the junction kept 14 bases outside the gene matches. The CDR3 extends over 19 amino acids. The DNA for the CDR3 is TGCGCCAGCAGCCATCAGGTTTCGGCTAGCGGCCGCTCCTACAATGAGCAGTTCTTC. It codes for CASSHQVSASGRSYNEQFF.

This clone was picked up one time. The V gene is TRBV9, the J gene TRBJ2-3; 11 nucleotides agree with TRBD2. Germline V gene sequence: CDR1 SGDLS, CDR2 YYNGEE. This CDR3 is 20 amino acids long. V lost 2 bases to trimming and J lost 4 bases; unmatched junction nucleotides: 18. The chain's CDR3 is CASSVAIEDSGRAGADTQYF. Written as DNA, the CDR3 is TGTGCCAGCAGCGTCGCGATAGAGGATAGCGGGAGGGCCGGGGCAGATACGCAGTATTTT.

The CDR3 spells CASSPPLAEEQFF. The CDR3 bases are TGTGCCAGCAGCCCCCCTCTAGCAGAAGAGCAGTTCTTC. The V call is TRBV6-5, the J call TRBJ2-1, with D tentatively TRBD2 (5 bases). The CDR3 spans 13 residues. The germline V gene has CDR1 MNHEY and CDR2 SVGAGI. Trimming removed 6 bases at V and 10 bases at J, with 16 bases between.

The chain recombines TRBV7-9 with TRBJ2-3, with 7 bases identical to TRBD2. This CDR3 has 15 residues. From germline, CDR1 is SEHNR and CDR2 FQNEAQ (reference sequence). V gave up 5 bases and J gave up 2 bases; unmatched junction bases: 7. CDR3 DNA: TGTGCCAGCAGCCCTAGCGGAGACCTCACAGATACGCAGTATTTT. This codes for CASSPSGDLTDTQYF.

The chain carries TRBV5-1 and TRBJ2-2; 7 nucleotides agree with TRBD2. Unmatched junction bases numbered 9, after V lost 7 bases and J lost 6 bases. Germline V lookup: CDR1 SGHRS, CDR2 YFSETQ. The CDR3 has 14 residues. The CDR3 sequence is CASGGTINAGELFF. In nucleotides, the CDR3 is TGCGCCAGCGGCGGGACTATTAACGCCGGGGAGCTGTTTTTT.

This clone was seen more than once but under ten times. The J gene is TRBJ1-2, the V gene TRBV2; 9 positions match TRBD1. Unmatched junction bases numbered 7, after V lost 6 bases and J lost 2 bases. The germline CDR1 and CDR2 sequences are SNHLY and FYNNEI. This CDR3 region has 15 residues. In DNA form, the CDR3 reads TGTGCCAGCAGGATTCTTACAGGGGGCAACTATGGCTACACCTTC. Encoded protein: CASRILTGGNYGYTF.

This clone was counted between two and nine times. The chain combines TRBV7-6 with TRBJ1-6; 9 bases agree with TRBD1. Trimming at V came to 4 bases and at J to 7 bases, leaving 5 bases not matched to a gene. The CDR3 is made up of 15 amino acids. Germline V gene lookup returns CDR1 SGHVS and CDR2 FNYEAQ. DNA of the CDR3: TGTGCCAGCAGCTCCCGGACAGGGGTGAATTCACCCCTCCACTTT. It encodes CASSSRTGVNSPLHF.

This clone was observed a few times. The rearrangement links TRBV2 to TRBJ1-5; TRBD1 matches at 8 bases. In germline, CDR1 is SNHLY, CDR2 FYNNEI. The J segment lost 2 bases and the V segment lost 3 bases, leaving 6 bases of the junction unmatched. The CDR3 runs 16 residues. CDR3 sequence: CASSDDRGLGNQPQHF. As DNA, the CDR3 is TGTGCCAGCAGTGACGACAGGGGTCTGGGCAATCAGCCCCAGCATTTT.

This clone has just one count. The chain combines TRBV4-1 with TRBJ2-1; TRBD2 aligns across 8 bases. The CDR3 contains 16 residues. CDR1 and CDR2 from the germline V gene are MGHRA and YSYEKL. After removal of 5 bases from V and 10 bases from J, the junction contained 16 bases not matched to a gene. The DNA for the CDR3 is TGCGCCAGCAGCATAAAACCCGGGACTAGGCTCAGAGAGCAGTTCTTC. Its translation is CASSIKPGTRLREQFF.